The 14 T cell receptor beta chains presented below share a single source sample, sequenced in a study of spatial heterogeneity in lung cancer. Specified time point: sample taken at primary tumor resection. TCRdb used MiXCR to reprocess the 5' RACE reads, holding one entry per CDR3 protein. The sample lists 14,000 or so distinct CDR3 sequences, around 4.7% occurring once. Study results and limitations: Expanded alpha and beta TCR counts within tumors tracked tumor mutation counts.

Their recognized antigens are unknown. Sequenced material: lung tumor tissue, taken at surgery. These receptors originate from a female donor with early-stage non-small cell lung cancer.

In this sample, this clonotype turned up many times. This beta chain lies outside the target of a library built for alpha chains; its clone size means little. V and J are TRBV12-3 or TRBV12-4 and TRBJ1-5; TRBD1 aligns across 7 bases. The trim removed 6 bases at V and 2 bases at J, leaving 10 bases unmatched. This CDR3 region has 16 residues. CDR3 nucleotides: TGTGCCAGCAGGCGGACAGGAGGGAAGGGCAATCAGCCCCAGCATTTT. It yields the protein CASRRTGGKGNQPQHF.

This clonotype was counted ten times or more. For a library built for alpha chains, this beta chain is a stray read; little rests on its size. The chain employs TRBV25-1 and TRBJ1-6; 9 bases fit TRBD1. The V segment lost 5 bases and the J segment 7 bases; nucleotides outside the gene matches: 6. The CDR3 sequence is 15 residues long. The germline V gene encodes CDR1 MGHDK and CDR2 SYGVNS. The CDR3 sequence is CASSPHRGPNSPLHF. The CDR3 DNA reads TGTGCCAGCAGTCCTCACAGGGGGCCAAATTCACCCCTCCACTTT.

This clonotype was seen at least ten times. This beta chain is a stray read from a library made for alpha chains; its abundance is not meaningful. This chain links TRBV9 with TRBJ2-1; 13 bases match TRBD2. CDR1 and CDR2 from the germline V gene are SGDLS and YYNGEE. This CDR3 has 19 amino acids. The V segment lost 0 bases and the J segment 9 bases; nucleotides outside the gene matches: 15. This chain's CDR3 is CASSVGQGLAGKQSSEQFF. DNA for the CDR3: TGTGCCAGCAGCGTAGGTCAGGGACTAGCGGGGAAACAATCCAGTGAGCAGTTCTTC. The complete variable domain, with remaining parts taken from reference TRBV9 and TRBJ2-1, reads DSGVTQTPKHLITATGQRVTLRCSPRSGDLSVYWYQQSLDQGLQFLIQYYNGEERAKGNILERFSAQQFPDLHSELNLSSLELGDSALYFCASSVGQGLAGKQSSEQFFGPGTRLTVL.

This clonotype appeared many times. Little can be read into the size of this beta chain, an off-target read in a library designed for alpha chains. The genes are TRBV7-9 and TRBJ1-6; TRBD1 matches 8 bases. Germline assignment: CDR1 SEHNR and CDR2 FQNEAQ (reference sequence). The CDR3 extends over 17 amino acids. J was trimmed by 0 bases and V by 6 bases; bases with no gene match: 7. The CDR3 spells CASRWQGASSYNSPLHF. The DNA for the CDR3 is TGTGCCAGCAGGTGGCAGGGGGCTAGCTCCTATAATTCACCCCTCCACTTT.

This clonotype showed up many times. This beta chain is off target for a library built for alpha chains, so its abundance means little. The genes are TRBV2 and TRBJ2-3; TRBD2 matches at 7 bases. The J segment lost 2 bases and the V segment lost 8 bases, leaving 4 bases of the junction unmatched. The CDR3 has 13 amino acids. CDR1 is SNHLY, CDR2 FYNNEI, per germline. In DNA, the CDR3 is TGTGCCAGCTCGGGGGGAAACACAGATACGCAGTATTTT. Amino acid sequence: CASSGGNTDTQYF.

This clonotype was counted ten times or more. This beta chain is an off-target read within a library intended for alpha chains, so its frequency means little. This chain joins TRBV4-2 and TRBJ2-3; D is ambiguous. The V gene lost 0 bases and the J gene lost 5 bases, with 12 bases spanning the gap. The CDR3 covers 15 residues. Germline CDR1 is LGHNA and CDR2 is YNFKEQ. CDR3 in amino acids: CASSQDGVRKDTQYF. The CDR3 DNA reads as TGTGCCAGCAGCCAAGACGGCGTAAGAAAAGATACGCAGTATTTT.

As concerns this clonotype: Being off target in a library aimed at alpha chains, this beta chain has a size of little meaning. The chain is built from TRBV5-1 and TRBJ2-7, with 11 bases aligning to TRBD1. CDR3 length: 16 residues. The V gene's germline CDR1 is SGHRS and CDR2 YFSETQ. The J segment lost 5 bases and the V segment lost 4 bases, leaving 11 bases of the junction unmatched. The CDR3 sequence is CASSKDRGQPYDEQYF. CDR3 sequence (DNA): TGCGCCAGCAGCAAGGACAGGGGGCAACCTTACGACGAGCAGTACTTC.

This clonotype was recorded at least ten times. This beta chain came through as a stray read in a library set up for alpha chains, and its size says little. This chain links TRBV20-1 with TRBJ2-1, with 10 positions matching TRBD2. V gave up 5 bases and J gave up 7 bases; unmatched junction bases: 5. From germline, CDR1 is DFQATT and CDR2 SNEGSKA (reference sequence). This CDR3 has 13 residues. The CDR3 DNA reads as TGCAGTGCTCGGGGACTAGCGCGTAATGAGCAGTTCTTC. Translating it yields CSARGLARNEQFF.

In regard to this clonotype: A much larger clonotype is one base distant, so this may be a read error. Because the library targeted alpha chains, this beta chain is an off-target read whose size means little. DNA for the CDR3: TGTGCCAGCAGTGATACAGATACGCAGTATTTT. Amino acid sequence: CASSDTDTQYF. V and J are TRBV28 and TRBJ2-3; no clear D gene. This CDR3 spans 11 amino acids. CDR1 and CDR2 (germline): MDHEN, SYDVKM. The germline V and J ends were trimmed by 5 bases and 3 bases, with 3 bases remaining between them.

This clonotype was recorded many times. Being off target in a library aimed at alpha chains, this beta chain has a size of little meaning. The rearrangement uses TRBV29-1 and TRBJ2-1; D not resolved. V lost 4 bases to trimming and J lost 8 bases, with 9 bases between them. The germline gives CDR1 SQVTM, CDR2 ANQGSEA. This CDR3 is 11 amino acids long. This chain's CDR3 is CSVATGDEQFF. CDR3 sequence (DNA): TGCAGCGTTGCGACGGGCGATGAGCAGTTCTTC.

Concerning this clonotype: A library made for alpha chains picked up this beta chain off target, so its size means little. The V gene is TRBV4-1, the J gene TRBJ2-5; perhaps TRBD2 as D (7 bases). This CDR3 is built from 15 residues. CDR1 MGHRA and CDR2 YSYEKL come from the germline V gene. The germline V and J ends were trimmed by 0 bases and 4 bases, with 12 bases remaining between them. The CDR3 region has the DNA TGCGCCAGCAGCCAAGAGATGCGGGGGCCAGAGACCCAGTACTTC. This gives the protein CASSQEMRGPETQYF.

The table lists this clonotype with many counts. The library was prepared for alpha chains; this beta chain is a stray read, so its frequency means little. J is TRBJ2-3 and V is TRBV20-1; weak D call: TRBD2 (6 bases). Trimming pared 5 bases from V and 6 bases from J, leaving 21 bases between. The CDR3 is made up of 15 amino acids. From germline, CDR1 is DFQATT and CDR2 SNEGSKA (reference sequence). The CDR3 sequence is CSAPTTSSGRDTQYF. The DNA for the CDR3 is TGCAGTGCTCCGACGACTAGTAGTGGTCGGGATACGCAGTATTTT.

About this clonotype: Little can be read into the size of this beta chain, an off-target read in a library designed for alpha chains. DNA of the CDR3: TGTGCCAGCAGCTTCTTGACGGCCTACTACACCTTC. Encoded protein: CASSFLTAYYTF. The V and J genes are TRBV5-6 and TRBJ1-2; unclear D gene. CDR1 and CDR2 from the germline V gene are SGHDT and YYEEEE. The ends were cut back, 2 bases at V and 10 bases at J, with 12 bases in the middle. The CDR3 covers 12 residues.

This clonotype was found many times. A library made for alpha chains picked up this beta chain off target, so its size means little. The chain employs TRBV6-6 and TRBJ1-5; D is possibly TRBD1 (6 bases). This CDR3 has 16 amino acids. The V end lost 1 base, the J end lost 0 bases, and 10 bases lay between the germline ends. The germline CDR1 and CDR2 sequences are MNHNY and SVGAGI (reference sequence). DNA for the CDR3: TGTGCCAGCAGTTACTTGGACAGTTATAGCAATCAGCCCCAGCATTTT. This codes for CASSYLDSYSNQPQHF.